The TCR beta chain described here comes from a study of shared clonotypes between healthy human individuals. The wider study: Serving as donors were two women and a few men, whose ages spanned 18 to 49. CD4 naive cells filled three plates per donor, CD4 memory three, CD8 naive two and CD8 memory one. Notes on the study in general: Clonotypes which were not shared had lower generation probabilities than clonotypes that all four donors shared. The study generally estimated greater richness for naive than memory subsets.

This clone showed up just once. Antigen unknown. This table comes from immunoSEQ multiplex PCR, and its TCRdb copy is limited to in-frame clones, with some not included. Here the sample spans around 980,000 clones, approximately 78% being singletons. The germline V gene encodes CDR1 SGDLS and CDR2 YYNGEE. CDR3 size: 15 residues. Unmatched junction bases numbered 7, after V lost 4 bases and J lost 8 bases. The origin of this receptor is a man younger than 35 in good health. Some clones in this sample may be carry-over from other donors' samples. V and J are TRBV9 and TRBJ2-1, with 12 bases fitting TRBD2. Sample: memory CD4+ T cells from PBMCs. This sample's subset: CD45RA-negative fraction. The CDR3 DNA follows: TGTGCCAGCAGCACGACTAGCGGGAGAAGGGATGAGCAGTTCTTC. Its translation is CASSTTSGRRDEQFF.